The rows below give T cell receptor beta chains drawn from one sample of a study of T cell responses to AZD1222 COVID-19 vaccine. Clones were sequenced by immunoSEQ multiplex PCR, and TCRdb holds only the in-frame ones, with some missing. The repertoire holds over 100,000 clones, with 90% as singletons. Sequences were derived from peripheral blood, sampled on day 0 of AZD1222 vaccination. These receptors were obtained from an adult in good health. Each CDR3 is given with its conserved first and last residue. D genes are given only for firm matches. Not every row has a clone size; where given, it reads once, few, many or a size class.

CDR3: CASSVSGTGGNEQFF
DNA: TGTGCCAGCAGCGTCTCCGGGACAGGGGGCAATGAGCAGTTCTTC
V: TRBV9
D: TRBD1
J: TRBJ2-1
size: NA

CDR3: CASSSGHLSTDTQYF
DNA: TGTGCCAGCAGTTCCGGACACCTTAGCACAGATACGCAGTATTTT
V: TRBV5-8
D: NA
J: TRBJ2-3
size: NA

CDR3: CSVKDVYGYTF
DNA: TGCAGCGTGAAGGATGTTTATGGCTACACCTTC
V: TRBV29-1
D: NA
J: TRBJ1-2
size: once

CDR3: CASSQDSRGQQPQHF
DNA: TGCGCCAGCAGCCAAGACTCCAGGGGGCAACAGCCCCAGCATTTT
V: TRBV4-3
D: TRBD1
J: TRBJ1-5
size: NA

CDR3: CASSARQGIRSYNSPLHF
DNA: TGTGCCAGCAGCGCCCGACAGGGCATTCGATCCTATAATTCACCCCTCCACTTT
V: TRBV5-8
D: TRBD1
J: TRBJ1-6
size: NA

CDR3: CASSYRGDSNNEQFF
DNA: TGTGCCAGCAGCTACCGTGGGGACAGCAACAATGAGCAGTTCTTC
V: TRBV9
D: TRBD1
J: TRBJ2-1
size: once

CDR3: CASSYKNYYNEQFF
DNA: TGTGCCAGCAGTTACAAGAACTACTACAATGAGCAGTTCTTC
V: TRBV6-5
D: NA
J: TRBJ2-1
size: NA

CDR3: CASSYQGNSPLHF
DNA: TGTGCCAGCAGTTACCAGGGGAATTCACCCCTCCACTTT
V: TRBV6-2/TRBV6-3
D: NA
J: TRBJ1-6
size: NA

CDR3: CASSAGLGTDTQYF
DNA: TGTGCCAGCAGCGCGGGGCTAGGCACAGATACGCAGTATTTT
V: TRBV7-8
D: NA
J: TRBJ2-3
size: NA

CDR3: CSGGLAGDTGELFF
DNA: TGCAGCGGGGGACTAGCGGGGGACACCGGGGAGCTGTTTTTT
V: TRBV29-1
D: TRBD2
J: TRBJ2-2
size: NA

CDR3: CASSNRHPYEQYF
DNA: TGTGCCAGTAGTAACCGGCACCCCTACGAGCAGTACTTC
V: TRBV19
D: NA
J: TRBJ2-7
size: NA

CDR3: CASSPGQGADTQYF
DNA: TGTGCCAGCAGCCCAGGACAGGGTGCAGATACGCAGTATTTT
V: TRBV9
D: TRBD1
J: TRBJ2-3
size: NA

CDR3: CASSSKTGALGTTQHF
DNA: TGTGCCAGCAGCTCGAAGACAGGGGCTCTGGGCACGACCCAGCATTTT
V: TRBV7-8
D: TRBD1
J: TRBJ1-5
size: NA

CDR3: CASSGQENTEAFF
DNA: TGTGCCAGCAGTGGACAGGAGAACACTGAAGCTTTCTTT
V: TRBV12-3/TRBV12-4
D: TRBD1
J: TRBJ1-1
size: NA

CDR3: CASSRNRAKSTDTQYF
DNA: TGTGCCAGCTCGCGTAACAGGGCGAAGAGCACAGATACGCAGTATTTT
V: TRBV18
D: NA
J: TRBJ2-3
size: NA

CDR3: CASSPGVEEQYF
DNA: TGTGCCAGCAGTCCAGGAGTGGAGGAGCAGTACTTC
V: TRBV6-5
D: NA
J: TRBJ2-7
size: once

CDR3: CAISQARDKNSPLHF
DNA: TGTGCCATCAGCCAGGCCCGGGACAAGAATTCACCCCTCCACTTT
V: TRBV10-3
D: NA
J: TRBJ1-6
size: NA

CDR3: CASSLTGGVETQYF
DNA: TGTGCCAGCTCTTTGACGGGGGGCGTTGAGACCCAGTACTTC
V: TRBV7-3
D: NA
J: TRBJ2-5
size: NA

CDR3: CASSLGAGKHQPQHF
DNA: TGCGCCAGCAGTTTGGGGGCAGGGAAACATCAGCCCCAGCATTTT
V: TRBV5-1
D: NA
J: TRBJ1-5
size: NA

CDR3: CASSLYRGEAFF
DNA: TGTGCCAGCAGCCTCTACAGGGGTGAAGCTTTCTTT
V: TRBV3-1/TRBV3-2
D: TRBD1
J: TRBJ1-1
size: NA

CDR3: CASSSDLTGFYEQYF
DNA: TGTGCCAGCAGCTCAGACTTGACAGGGTTCTACGAGCAGTACTTC
V: TRBV7-2
D: TRBD1
J: TRBJ2-7
size: NA

CDR3: CASSELAGNTGELFF
DNA: TGTGCCAGCAGTGAGCTGGCGGGGAACACCGGGGAGCTGTTTTTT
V: TRBV6-4
D: NA
J: TRBJ2-2
size: NA

CDR3: CASSSSSYEQYF
DNA: TGTGCCAGCAGTTCCAGCAGCTACGAGCAGTACTTC
V: TRBV2
D: NA
J: TRBJ2-7
size: NA

CDR3: CASSLAGHSNQPQHF
DNA: TGTGCCAGCAGCTTGGCAGGCCATAGCAATCAGCCCCAGCATTTT
V: TRBV7-9
D: NA
J: TRBJ1-5
size: NA

CDR3: CASTRGDSNQPQHF
DNA: TGTGCCAGCACCCGAGGGGATAGCAATCAGCCCCAGCATTTT
V: TRBV6-6
D: NA
J: TRBJ1-5
size: NA

CDR3: CASCLSGGPYEQYF
DNA: TGCGCCAGCTGCCTAAGCGGGGGGCCCTACGAGCAGTACTTC
V: TRBV5-1
D: TRBD2
J: TRBJ2-7
size: few

CDR3: CASSLGRGRGGYGYTF
DNA: TGTGCCAGCAGCTTAGGCCGGGGCAGGGGCGGGTATGGCTACACCTTC
V: TRBV13
D: NA
J: TRBJ1-2
size: few

CDR3: CAWSDEQTRGNQPQHF
DNA: TGTGCCTGGAGTGACGAACAAACACGGGGCAATCAGCCCCAGCATTTT
V: TRBV30
D: NA
J: TRBJ1-5
size: NA